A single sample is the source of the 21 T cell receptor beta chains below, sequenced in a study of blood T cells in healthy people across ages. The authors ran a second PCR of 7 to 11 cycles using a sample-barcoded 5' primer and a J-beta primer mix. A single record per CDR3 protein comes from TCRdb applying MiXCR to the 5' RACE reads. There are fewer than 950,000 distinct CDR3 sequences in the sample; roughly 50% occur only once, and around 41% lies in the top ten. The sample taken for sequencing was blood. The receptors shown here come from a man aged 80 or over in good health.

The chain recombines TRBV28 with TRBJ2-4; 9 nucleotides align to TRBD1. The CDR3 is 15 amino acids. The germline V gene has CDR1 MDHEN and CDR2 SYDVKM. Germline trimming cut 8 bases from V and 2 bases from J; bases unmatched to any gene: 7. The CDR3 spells CASQGQGRTKNIQYF. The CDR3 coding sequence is TGTGCCAGCCAGGGACAGGGTCGGACCAAAAACATTCAGTACTTC.

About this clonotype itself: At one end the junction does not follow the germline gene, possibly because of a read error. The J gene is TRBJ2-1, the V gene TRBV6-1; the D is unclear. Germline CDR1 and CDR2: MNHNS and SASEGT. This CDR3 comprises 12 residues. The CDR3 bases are TGTGCCAGCAGTACAGTCTACAATGGGCAGTTCTTC. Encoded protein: CASSTVYNGQFF.

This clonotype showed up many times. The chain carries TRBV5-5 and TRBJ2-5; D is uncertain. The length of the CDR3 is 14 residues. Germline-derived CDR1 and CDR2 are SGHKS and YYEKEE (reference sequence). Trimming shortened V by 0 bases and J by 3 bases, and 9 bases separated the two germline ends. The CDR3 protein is CASSLGVEEETQYF. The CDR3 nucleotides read TGTGCCAGCAGCTTGGGGGTCGAGGAAGAGACCCAGTACTTC.

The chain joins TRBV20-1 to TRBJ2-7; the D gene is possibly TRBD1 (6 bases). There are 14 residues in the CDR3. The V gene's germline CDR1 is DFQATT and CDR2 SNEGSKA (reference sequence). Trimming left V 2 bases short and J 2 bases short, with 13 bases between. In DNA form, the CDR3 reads TGCAGTGCTAGAATACCGGGACACCCCTACGAGCAGTACTTC. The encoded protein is CSARIPGHPYEQYF.

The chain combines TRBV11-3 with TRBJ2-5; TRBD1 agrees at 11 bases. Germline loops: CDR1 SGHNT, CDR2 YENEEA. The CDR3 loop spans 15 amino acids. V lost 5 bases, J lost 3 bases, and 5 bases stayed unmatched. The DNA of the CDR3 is TGTGCCAGCAGCGGCACGGGACAGGGGGAAGAGACCCAGTACTTC. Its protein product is CASSGTGQGEETQYF.

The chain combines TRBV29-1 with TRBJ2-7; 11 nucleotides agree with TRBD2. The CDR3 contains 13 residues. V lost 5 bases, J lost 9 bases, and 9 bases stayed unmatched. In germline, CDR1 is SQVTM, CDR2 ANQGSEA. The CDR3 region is CSVPTSGGSVQYF. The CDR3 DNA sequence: TGCAGCGTTCCCACTAGCGGGGGAAGTGTGCAGTACTTC.

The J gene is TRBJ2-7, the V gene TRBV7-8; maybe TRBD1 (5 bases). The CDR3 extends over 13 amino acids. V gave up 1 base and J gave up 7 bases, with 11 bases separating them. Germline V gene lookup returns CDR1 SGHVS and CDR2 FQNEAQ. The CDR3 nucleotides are TGTGCCAGCAGCTTAGTTGGGGCCAGGGAGCAGTACTTC. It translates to CASSLVGAREQYF.

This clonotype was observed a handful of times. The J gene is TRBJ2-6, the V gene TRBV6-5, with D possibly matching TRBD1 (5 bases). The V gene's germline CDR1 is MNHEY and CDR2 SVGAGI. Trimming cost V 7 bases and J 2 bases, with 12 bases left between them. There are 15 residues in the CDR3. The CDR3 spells CASTPQAAGANVLTF. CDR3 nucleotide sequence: TGTGCCAGCACCCCACAGGCGGCTGGGGCCAACGTCCTGACTTTC.

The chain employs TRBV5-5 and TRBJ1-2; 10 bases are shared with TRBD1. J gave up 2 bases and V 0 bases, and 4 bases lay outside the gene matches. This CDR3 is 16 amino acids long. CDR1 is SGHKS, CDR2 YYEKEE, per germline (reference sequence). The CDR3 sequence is CASSLGRGQGNYGYTF. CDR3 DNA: TGTGCCAGCAGCTTGGGGCGGGGACAGGGGAACTATGGCTACACCTTC.

CDR3 nucleotide sequence: TGTGCCAGCAGTCCACAGGTTCTCTATGGCTACACCTTC. Translation gives CASSPQVLYGYTF. The rearrangement uses TRBV12-3 or TRBV12-4 and TRBJ1-2; D is perhaps TRBD1 (5 bases). The ends were cut back, 5 bases at V and 4 bases at J, with 11 bases in the middle. This CDR3 contains 13 residues.

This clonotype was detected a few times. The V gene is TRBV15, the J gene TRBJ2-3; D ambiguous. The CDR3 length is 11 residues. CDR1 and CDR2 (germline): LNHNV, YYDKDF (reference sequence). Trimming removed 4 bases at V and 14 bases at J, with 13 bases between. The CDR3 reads CATSNHRYAYF. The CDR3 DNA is TGTGCCACCAGCAATCACAGATACGCGTATTTT.

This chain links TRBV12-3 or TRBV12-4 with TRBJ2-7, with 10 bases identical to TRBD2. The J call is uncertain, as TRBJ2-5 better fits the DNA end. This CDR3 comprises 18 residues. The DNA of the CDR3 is TGTGCCAGCAGTTCAACCACTGGACTAGCGGAGAACCCCGAGACCCAGTACTTC. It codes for CASSSTTGLAENPETQYF.

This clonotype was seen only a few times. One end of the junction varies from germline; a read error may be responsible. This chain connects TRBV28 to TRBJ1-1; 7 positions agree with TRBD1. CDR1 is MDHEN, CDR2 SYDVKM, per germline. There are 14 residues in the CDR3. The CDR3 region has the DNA TGTGCCAGCACAACAGGGGCTATGAACACCGAAGCTTTCTTT. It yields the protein CASTTGAMNTEAFF.

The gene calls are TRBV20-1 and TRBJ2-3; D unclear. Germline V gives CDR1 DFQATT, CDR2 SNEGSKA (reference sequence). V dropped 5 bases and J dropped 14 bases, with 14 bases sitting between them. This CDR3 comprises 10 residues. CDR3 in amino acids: CSAHNGYAYF. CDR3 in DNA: TGCAGTGCTCATAACGGATACGCGTATTTT.

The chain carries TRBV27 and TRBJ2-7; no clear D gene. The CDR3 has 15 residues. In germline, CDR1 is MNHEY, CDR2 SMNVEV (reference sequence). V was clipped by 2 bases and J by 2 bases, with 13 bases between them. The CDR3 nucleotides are TGTGCCAGCAGTTTAGTGTGGGTTAAACCCTACGAGCAGTACTTC. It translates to CASSLVWVKPYEQYF.

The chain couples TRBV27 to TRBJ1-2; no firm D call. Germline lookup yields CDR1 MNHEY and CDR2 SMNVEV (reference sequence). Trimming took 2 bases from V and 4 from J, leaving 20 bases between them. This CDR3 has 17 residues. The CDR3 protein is CASSLNSVLGNTYGYTF. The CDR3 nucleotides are TGTGCCAGCAGTTTAAATTCGGTTCTGGGAAACACCTATGGCTACACCTTC.

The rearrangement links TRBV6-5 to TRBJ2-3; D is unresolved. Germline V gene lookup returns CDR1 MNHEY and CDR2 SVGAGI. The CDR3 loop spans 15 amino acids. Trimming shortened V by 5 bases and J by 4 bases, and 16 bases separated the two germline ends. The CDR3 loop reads CASSTGLQGADTQYF. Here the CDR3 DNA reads TGTGCCAGCAGTACCGGGCTCCAAGGCGCAGATACGCAGTATTTT.

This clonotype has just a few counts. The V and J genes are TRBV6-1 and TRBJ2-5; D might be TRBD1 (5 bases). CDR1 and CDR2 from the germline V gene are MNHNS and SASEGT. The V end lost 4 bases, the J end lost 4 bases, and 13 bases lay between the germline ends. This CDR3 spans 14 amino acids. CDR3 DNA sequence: TGTGCCAGCAGTGGCGCAGGGTGGGGAGAGACCCAGTACTTC. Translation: CASSGAGWGETQYF.

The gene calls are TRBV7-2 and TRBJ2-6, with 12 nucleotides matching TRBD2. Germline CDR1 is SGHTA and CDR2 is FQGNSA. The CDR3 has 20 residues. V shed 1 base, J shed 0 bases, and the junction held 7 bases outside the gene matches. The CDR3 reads CASSLGGTSGFYSGANVLTF. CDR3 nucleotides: TGTGCCAGCAGCTTAGGGGGGACTAGCGGGTTCTACTCTGGGGCCAACGTCCTGACTTTC.

As DNA, the CDR3 is TGTGCCAGCAGCCCGTTGAAGGATTCACCCCTCCACTTT. Translated: CASSPLKDSPLHF. This sequence joins TRBV7-9 and TRBJ1-6, with D uncertain. This CDR3 is 13 amino acids long. Trimming removed 5 bases from V and 8 bases from J, with 10 bases in between. Germline lookup yields CDR1 SEHNR and CDR2 FQNEAQ (reference sequence).

CDR3 bases: TGTGCCAGCAGTCCGGACAGCCCCTCCTACGAGCAGTACTTC. Amino acid sequence: CASSPDSPSYEQYF. This chain links TRBV6-6 with TRBJ2-5, with TRBD1 as a possible D gene (6 bases). The J call is in doubt because the DNA end fits TRBJ2-7 better. The germline V gene has CDR1 MNHNY and CDR2 SVGAGI (reference sequence). CDR3 length: 14 residues.